This T cell receptor beta chain was captured by sequencing in a study of graft-versus-host responses after intestinal transplantation. Study at large: Tacrolimus and steroids were given for 3 to 4 years to all recipients after anti-thymocyte globulin induction. Study-level results: In patients with graft-donor T cell macrochimerism, allograft graft-versus-host to host-versus-graft clonal ratios were high. Early post-transplant HvG declines were associated with peak circulating GvH clone levels.

The CDR3 totals 13 residues. Germline CDR1 and CDR2: SNHLY and FYNNEI. V was clipped by 6 bases and J by 1 base; unmatched bases: 0. The plating included around 200,000 irradiated, violet-dye-labeled stimulator cells together with around 200,000 CFSE-labeled responder cells. This clone was picked up a small number of times. Profiling relied on immunoSEQ multiplex PCR, and the TCRdb table lists in-frame clones only, not all of them. Here the sample spans under 25,000 clones, approximately 35% being singletons. The source was alloreactive CD4+ T cells from a mixed lymphocyte reaction culture, collected before transplantation. Subset noted: CFSE-low proliferating T cells sorted from approximately 6-day pre-transplant mixed lymphocyte reaction (GvH or HvG direction). The chain is built from TRBV2 and TRBJ2-3; TRBD2 matches at 8 bases. The clonotype originates from a human patient who was an organ donor for intestinal transplantation. The DNA of the CDR3 is TGTGCCAGCAGACTAGCGGGCACAGATACGCAGTATTTT. It codes for CASRLAGTDTQYF.